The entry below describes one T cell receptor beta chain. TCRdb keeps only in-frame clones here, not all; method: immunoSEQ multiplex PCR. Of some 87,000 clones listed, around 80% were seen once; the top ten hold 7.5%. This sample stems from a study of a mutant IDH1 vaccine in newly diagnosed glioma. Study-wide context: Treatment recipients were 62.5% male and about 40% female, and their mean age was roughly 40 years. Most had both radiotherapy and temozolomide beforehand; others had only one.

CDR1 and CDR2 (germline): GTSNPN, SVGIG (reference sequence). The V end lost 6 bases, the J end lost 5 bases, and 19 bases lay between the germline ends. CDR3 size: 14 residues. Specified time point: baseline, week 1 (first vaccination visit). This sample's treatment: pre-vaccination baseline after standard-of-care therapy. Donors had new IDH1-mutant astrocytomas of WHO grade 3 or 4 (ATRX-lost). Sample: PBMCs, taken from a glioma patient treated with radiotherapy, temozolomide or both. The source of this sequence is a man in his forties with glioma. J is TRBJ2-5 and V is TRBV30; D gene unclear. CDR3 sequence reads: CACTYTAGSETQYF. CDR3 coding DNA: TGTGCCTGTACATACACGGCCGGTAGCGAGACCCAGTACTTC.